The clone carrying this TCR beta chain was detected many times. The antigen remains unidentified. Germline V gives CDR1 MNHEY, CDR2 SVGAGI. V dropped 2 bases and J dropped 2 bases, with 9 bases sitting between them. The CDR3 contains 14 residues. Arm-PCR of CDR3 regions and iRepertoire HTBI primers were used to build TCR beta libraries. TCRdb itself ran the multiplex PCR reads through MiXCR, one entry per CDR3 protein. The sample has approximately 300,000 distinct CDR3 sequences; approximately 20% are singletons. Indicated time point: newly diagnosed GD, antithyroid drugs for less than 3 months. The TCR library used RNA extracted from PBMCs. This entry belongs to a study of regulatory T cells in long-lasting Graves disease. Study background: Graves' patients who were just diagnosed had used antithyroid drugs for under 3 months. Findings and limits, study-wide: Persistent Graves' patients showed less TCR diversity than newly diagnosed ones. There was favoring of TRBV28, TRBJ1-2 and TRBJ2-5 in persistent disease. More public clonotypes were shared by persistent patients (2,741) than by new patients (roughly 970).

The chain couples TRBV6-5 to TRBJ1-2, with D unclear. The material sequenced was peripheral blood mononuclear cells (PBMCs), taken at new diagnosis, from a patient treated with antithyroid drugs. The receptor's source is a female donor with Graves disease. CDR3 in amino acids: CASSYTSSNYGYTF. The DNA of the CDR3 is TGTGCCAGCAGTTACACGTCCAGCAACTATGGCTACACCTTC.